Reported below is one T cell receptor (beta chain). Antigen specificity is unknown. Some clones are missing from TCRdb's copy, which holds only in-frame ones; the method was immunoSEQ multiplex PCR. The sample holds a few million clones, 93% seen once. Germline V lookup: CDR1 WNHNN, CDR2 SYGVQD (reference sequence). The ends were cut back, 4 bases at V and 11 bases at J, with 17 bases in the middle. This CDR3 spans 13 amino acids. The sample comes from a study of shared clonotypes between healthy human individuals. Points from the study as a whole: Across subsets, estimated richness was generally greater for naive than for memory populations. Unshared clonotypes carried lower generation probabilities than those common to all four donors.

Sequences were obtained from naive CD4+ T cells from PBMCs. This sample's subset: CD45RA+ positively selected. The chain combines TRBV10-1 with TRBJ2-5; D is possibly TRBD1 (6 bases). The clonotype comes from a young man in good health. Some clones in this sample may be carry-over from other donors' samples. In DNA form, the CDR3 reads TGCGCCAGCAGTGGGGACACAAGAGGCAAGCAGTACTTC. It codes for CASSGDTRGKQYF.